This T cell receptor beta chain was sequenced for a study of cytomegalovirus exposure and HLA in healthy donors (dated by TCRdb to about 2017). Broadly, across the study: According to an earlier analysis of several hundred of the donors, 150 million to 200 million T cells yielded over 100 million unique TCR beta sequences and 250 to 350 Gb of sequence data. Alongside the repertoire data, information on donor age, sex, ethnicity and CMV serostatus was compiled. In a later analysis, previously published TCR beta repertoires from more than 500 donors were re-analyzed and high-resolution HLA genotyping was added so that TCR occurrence patterns could be studied. An earlier analysis of approximately 630 of the donors applied high-throughput TCR beta sequencing to assess whether each TCR beta V gene segment acted as functional or pseudogenic. HLA typing included class I and class II loci at four-digit resolution. Because of strong linkage in the cohort, roughly five DR-DQ haplotypes were treated as single units for association and clustering. An early release covering just under 650 HLA-typed donors comprised about 320 gigabases of sequencing data and tens of millions of unique TCR sequences. Besides the first cohort of about 730 subjects, a separate validation cohort made up of 120 different subjects was used. Of the roughly 400 genotyped donors, around 81% fell in the genetic ancestry cluster associated with self-reported Caucasian donors. The number of donors typed differed by locus, with roughly 629-640 for A, B, C, DRB1 and DQB1, roughly 520 for DQA1, under 610 for DPA1, and 450 to 480 for DPB1. High-throughput TCR immunosequencing, statistical association of individual TCRs with disease status, and machine learning were combined to predict cytomegalovirus infection status. Genome-wide SNP genotypes for about 65% of the roughly 670 donors were used in a later genetic analysis, which treated that subset as a discovery cohort. The T cell repertoires of under 700 subjects were profiled by immunosequencing and related to cytomegalovirus serostatus. The study aimed to test whether signatures of past pathogen exposure could be identified by cataloging public T cell receptors. Rather than using new phenotypic data, the later analysis identified candidate immune exposures from TCR beta sequences and from how often those sequences occurred across donors. Among some 400 genotyped donors of the cohort, an average of around 250,000 unique TCR beta nucleotide sequences was sequenced per donor, of which roughly 17% were non-productive. All discovery cohort repertoires had been generated using a single sequencing platform.

Notes on this clone: No antigen is known for it. Qualities for individual bases were not recorded, and no much larger clone is one base off.

Cut back by 4 bases and 0 bases, the V and J ends lie 10 bases apart. The CDR3 spans 14 residues, from the cysteine through the phenylalanine. Only the CDR3 region is kept as DNA, spanning 42 bases read in frame from base 1. According to the germline V gene (reference sequence), CDR1 reads MNHEY and CDR2 reads SMNVEV. What the work shows at the level of the full study, not this receptor alone: V-gene and J-gene trimming of TCR beta chains was associated with a missense DCLRE1C variant in a later genetic analysis, and the association was replicated in an independent cohort. In an earlier analysis of around 600 of the donors, most TCR beta V segments appeared in productive rearrangements about 87% or about 30% of the time, broadly matching IMGT annotations. A later analysis found that most CMV-associated TCR beta chains appeared HLA-restricted, with HLA associations seemingly driven largely by CMV exposure. In the study, approximately 160 TCR beta chains were listed as associated with cytomegalovirus. Because counts were too low, about 18 rarely observed V segments, including chromosome 9 orphons, were excluded from the earlier analysis of under 650 of the donors. In a later genetic analysis, fewer N-insertions in productive TCRs were reported among donors in an Asian-associated ancestry cluster than the approximately 710-donor mean. Some IMGT-functional V segments, including TRBV6-2 and TRBV6-3, could not be told apart with the 87-base-pair reads, so those segments were excluded. Only TCR beta chains were sequenced in this cohort, and the absence of alpha or paired-chain data limited detectable features. A group of highly shared sequence variants was considered likely to be a technical artifact of the sequencing pipeline. Most TCR sequences were seen in very few donors, while some public TCRs were found in many individuals. When HLA alleles, especially DR and DQ, strongly co-occurred, attributing TCR associations to individual alleles was difficult. The authors suggested that the approach could potentially be generalized to other disease states and immunological phenotypes. In vitro tests confirmed that a few of the cytomegalovirus-associated TCR beta chains recognize cytomegalovirus antigens. According to a later analysis, parvovirus B19, influenza, CMV and Epstein-Barr virus appeared linked to several top co-occurrence clusters. A further reported finding was that TCR beta sequences accurately predicted the HLA-A and HLA-B alleles for most subjects in the first cohort. In a later analysis, the rate of TCR association differed among HLA loci, with DRB1 alleles having the most associated TCRs and HLA-C alleles having the fewest. The only immune exposure information available for the cohort was CMV serostatus. Correlated functional status among segregating V segments might reflect linkage disequilibrium, but an unknown experimental factor could not be ruled out. Compared with equally common non-associated chains, HLA-associated TCR beta chains in a later analysis were more clonally expanded and had lower generation probabilities. Sequencing depth was assumed to be roughly uniform across donors in the presence/absence analyses, though that assumption may not hold. Because some donors lacked HLA typing at each locus, the association tests relied only on the typed subset. At a false discovery rate of 0.05, a later analysis linked around 15,000 TCR beta sequences to specific HLA alleles. The classifier was reported to diagnose cytomegalovirus status with high specificity and sensitivity in both the original and validation cohorts.

The cohort consisted of hundreds of healthy bone marrow donors. At the time of sampling, every cohort member was nominally healthy, though immune exposures that went unrecorded were likely present. The donor was CMV seronegative and belonged to the group of over 300 seronegative cohort members. Every donor gave a peripheral blood sample, and the peripheral blood mononuclear cells from that sample were used for TCR beta sequencing. Genomic DNA was extracted from the blood cell samples with the Qiagen DNeasy Blood Extraction Kit. The library was made by the immunoSEQ multiplex PCR assay. For the multiplex PCR, a mixture combining 60 forward primers for TCR Vbeta segments and 13 reverse primers for TCR Jbeta segments was used. The CDR3 region of rearranged TCR beta genes was amplified from genomic DNA by a multiplex PCR assay. On the Illumina HiSeq System, the amplified TCR beta libraries were sequenced as 87-base-pair reads. On the authors' methods: Across the roughly 600 repertoires, a later analysis counted some 80 million unique TCR beta chains, around 11 million of which were shared by at least two donors. To remove PCR and sequencing errors, raw reads were error-corrected and collapsed into unique sequences using a nearest-neighbor algorithm that merged closely related sequences. CDR3 sequences were aligned to IMGT reference sequences to assign V, D and J gene segments. Each retained sequence needed at least a six-nucleotide match to both a V gene segment and a J gene segment. Rearrangements were classified as productive when the CDR3 lacked stop codons and remained in frame with V and J, and all other rearrangements were classified as non-productive. Following IMGT convention, CDR3 was defined as the stretch from the second conserved V-encoded cysteine up to the conserved J-encoded phenylalanine. Sequences without an unambiguous match to a single V gene segment were excluded from the earlier analysis of approximately 560 of the donors. In an earlier analysis of more than 500 of the donors, a V segment was called functional when productive rearrangements were above 56.7%, and segregating when the standard deviation between donors exceeded 5%. A statistical classification framework was built to diagnose cytomegalovirus status from the catalog of TCR beta chain sequences. In a later analysis, TCR nucleotide sequences were compared against IMGT/GENE-DB human TR gene sequences so that V and J genes could be assigned. Using the TCRdist pipeline, a later analysis assigned CDR3 sequences along with most-parsimonious VDJ recombination scenarios. A later analysis defined each TCR beta chain by its CDR3 amino acid sequence plus V-gene family, and excluded reads lacking a unique V-gene family. In a later analysis, around 650 highly shared, low-generation-probability nucleotide sequences were removed to address suspected cross-contamination and a sequencing artifact. A later analysis calculated a clonal expansion index for each public chain from normalized within-repertoire ranks of inferred template counts. Generation probabilities in a later analysis came from a VDJ recombination model fitted to out-of-frame rearrangements, and those results were checked against IGoR. In a later analysis, TCR-TCR, TCR-HLA and TCR-CMV co-occurrence was scored with hypergeometric tests, and a repertoire-size bias correction was applied to TCR pairs. In a later analysis, false discovery rates were estimated by permuting HLA or CMV assignments 20 times. In a later analysis, co-occurring TCRs were grouped with DBSCAN, and TCRdist sequence similarity was added when clustering was performed within HLA-allele-positive subsets. Repertoires with fewer than 30,000 or more than 120,000 public chains, plus five repertoires with anomalous nucleotide sharing, were excluded from co-occurrence clustering. The immuneACCESS repertoire file appears here via TCRdb, limited to in-frame rearrangements. These files lack a portion of the clones; in checked studies, under half of the deficit traces to unresolved V genes, and the cause of the others is not known. V, J and clone size were drawn from that table, and D and trimming were deduced from the DNA. The table for this sample lists about 150,000 clones; about 74% of them were counted only once. Roughly 3% of the sample is in the top ten clones.

The rearranged chain carries TRBV27 and TRBJ2-7, and possibly TRBD2, on 6 matching bases. The sequencing sample was made of PBMCs. This receptor was identified in a man in his forties or fifties in good health and CMV-seronegative. The DNA is TGTGCCAGCAGTTCGGGAGACAACTCCTACGAGCAGTACTTC. This translates into CASSSGDNSYEQYF.